This T cell receptor beta chain was sequenced for a study of molecular identifiers for immune sequencing clone quantification. For bulk TCR libraries, previously described methods and listed TCR primers were used. TCRdb analysed the PCR reads with MiXCR anew, one entry per CDR3 protein. Among 300,000 to 400,000 distinct CDR3 sequences listed, 24% were seen once. Sorted naive CD8 T cells, roughly 20,000 to 1,100,000, were sequenced from 10%, 30% or 50% RNA. The CDR3 totals 15 residues. Germline V lookup: CDR1 SGHVS, CDR2 FQNEAQ. The V and J ends lost 3 bases and 5 bases, in that order; junction bases with no gene match: 7.

Sequenced sample: naive CD8+ T cells from blood, with Jurkat cell RNA spiked in. Stated subset: FACS-sorted CD8+CD4-CCR7+CD45RA+ naive T cells. The chain employs TRBV7-8 and TRBJ2-5; 9 positions agree with TRBD2. The clonotype comes from a human donor in good health. Some libraries in this study had Jurkat cell RNA spiked in. The CDR3 reads CASSFRAGGGETQYF. The CDR3 bases are TGTGCCAGCAGCTTCCGAGCGGGGGGTGGGGAGACCCAGTACTTC.